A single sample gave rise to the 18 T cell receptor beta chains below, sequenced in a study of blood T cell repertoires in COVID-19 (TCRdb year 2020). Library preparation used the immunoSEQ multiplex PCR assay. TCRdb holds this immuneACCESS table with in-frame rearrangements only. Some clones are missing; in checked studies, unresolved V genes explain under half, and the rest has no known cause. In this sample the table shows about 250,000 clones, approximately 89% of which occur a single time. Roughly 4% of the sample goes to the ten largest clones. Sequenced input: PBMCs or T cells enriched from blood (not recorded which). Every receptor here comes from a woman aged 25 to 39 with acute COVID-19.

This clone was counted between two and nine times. CDR3 sequence: CASSYSGSSGEQYF. The CDR3 nucleotides read TGTGCCAGCAGTTACTCGGGCTCCTCTGGGGAGCAGTACTTC. The rearrangement uses TRBV6-6 and TRBJ2-7; D is unresolved. CDR1 MNHNY and CDR2 SVGAGI come from the germline V gene (reference sequence). V shed 0 bases and J shed 7 bases, with 13 bases lying between them. This CDR3 comprises 14 residues.

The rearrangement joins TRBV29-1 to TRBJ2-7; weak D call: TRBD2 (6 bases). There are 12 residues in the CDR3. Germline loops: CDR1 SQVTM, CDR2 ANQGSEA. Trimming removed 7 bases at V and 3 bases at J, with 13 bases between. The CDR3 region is CSAGGPYYEQYF. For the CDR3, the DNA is TGCAGCGCCGGAGGGCCGTACTACGAGCAGTACTTC.

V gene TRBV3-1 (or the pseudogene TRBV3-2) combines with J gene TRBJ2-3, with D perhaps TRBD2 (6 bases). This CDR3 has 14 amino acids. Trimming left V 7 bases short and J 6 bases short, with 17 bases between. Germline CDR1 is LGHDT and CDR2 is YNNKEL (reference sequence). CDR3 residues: CASTRDWLADTQYF. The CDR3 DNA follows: TGTGCCAGCACCCGGGACTGGCTGGCGGATACGCAGTATTTT.

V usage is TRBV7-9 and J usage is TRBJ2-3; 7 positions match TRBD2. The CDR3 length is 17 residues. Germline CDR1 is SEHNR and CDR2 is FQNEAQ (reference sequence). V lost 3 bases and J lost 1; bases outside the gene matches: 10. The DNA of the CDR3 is TGTGCCAGCAGCTTTTGGGGAGCTAGCGGACGCACAGATACGCAGTATTTT. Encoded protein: CASSFWGASGRTDTQYF.

The CDR3 loop is CASSRLGRDRGGDTQYF. In DNA form, the CDR3 reads TGCGCCAGCAGCAGGCTAGGACGGGACAGAGGGGGAGATACGCAGTATTTT. The chain employs TRBV5-1 and TRBJ2-3; 7 bases match TRBD1. The CDR3 runs to 17 residues. Germline V gives CDR1 SGHRS, CDR2 YFSETQ. J lost 5 bases, V lost 4 bases, and 16 bases had no gene match.

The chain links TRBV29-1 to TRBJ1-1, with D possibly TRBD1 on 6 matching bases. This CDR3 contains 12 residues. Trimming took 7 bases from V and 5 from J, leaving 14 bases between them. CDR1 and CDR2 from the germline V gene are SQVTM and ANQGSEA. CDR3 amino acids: CSGISGDTEAFF. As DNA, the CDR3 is TGCAGCGGAATCTCAGGGGATACTGAAGCTTTCTTT.

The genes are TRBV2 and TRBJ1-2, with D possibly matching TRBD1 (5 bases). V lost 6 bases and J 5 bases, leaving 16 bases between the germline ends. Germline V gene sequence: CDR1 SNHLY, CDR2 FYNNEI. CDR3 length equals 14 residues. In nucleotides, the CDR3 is TGTGCCAGCAGCGAACGAGACAGAGTGTATGGCTACACCTTC. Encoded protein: CASSERDRVYGYTF.

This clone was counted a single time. The CDR3 DNA is TGTGCCAGCAGCCAAGAGGGCTCGGGCAATCAGCCCCAGCATTTT. Its translation: CASSQEGSGNQPQHF. The J gene is TRBJ1-5, the V gene TRBV3-1 (or the pseudogene TRBV3-2); no reliable D call. The germline CDR1 and CDR2 sequences are LGHDT and YNNKEL (reference sequence). V was shortened by 0 bases and J by 2 bases, with 8 bases between the two germline ends. The CDR3 consists of 15 residues.

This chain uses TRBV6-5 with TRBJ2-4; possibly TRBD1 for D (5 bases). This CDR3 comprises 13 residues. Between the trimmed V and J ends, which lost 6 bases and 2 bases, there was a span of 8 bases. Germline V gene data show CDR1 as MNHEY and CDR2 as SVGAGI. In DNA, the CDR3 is TGTGCCAGCAGAGGGGAAACCAAAAACATTCAGTACTTC. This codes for CASRGETKNIQYF.

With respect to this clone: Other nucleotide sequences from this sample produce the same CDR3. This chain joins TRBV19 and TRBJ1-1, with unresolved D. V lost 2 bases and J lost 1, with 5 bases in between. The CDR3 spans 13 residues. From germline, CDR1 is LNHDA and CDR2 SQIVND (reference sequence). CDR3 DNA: TGTGCCAGTAGTATAACCGGGAACACTGAAGCTTTCTTT. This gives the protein CASSITGNTEAFF.

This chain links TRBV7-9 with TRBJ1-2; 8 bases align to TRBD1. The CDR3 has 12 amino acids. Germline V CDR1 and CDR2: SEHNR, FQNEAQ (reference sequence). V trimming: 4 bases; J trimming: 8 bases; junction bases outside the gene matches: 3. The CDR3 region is CASSSGQGGYTF. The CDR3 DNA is TGTGCCAGCAGCTCAGGACAGGGAGGCTACACCTTC.

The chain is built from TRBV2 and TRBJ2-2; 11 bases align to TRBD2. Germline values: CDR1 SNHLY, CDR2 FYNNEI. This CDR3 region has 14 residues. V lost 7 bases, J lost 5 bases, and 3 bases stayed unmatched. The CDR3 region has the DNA TGTGCCAGCACGACTAGCGGGATTACCGGGGAGCTGTTTTTT. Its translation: CASTTSGITGELFF.

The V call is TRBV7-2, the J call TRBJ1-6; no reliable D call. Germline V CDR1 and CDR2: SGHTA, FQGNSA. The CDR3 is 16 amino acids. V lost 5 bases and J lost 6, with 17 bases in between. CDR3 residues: CASSPFSGMLNSPLHF. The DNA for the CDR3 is TGTGCCAGCAGCCCCTTTTCGGGGATGCTTAATTCACCCCTCCACTTT.

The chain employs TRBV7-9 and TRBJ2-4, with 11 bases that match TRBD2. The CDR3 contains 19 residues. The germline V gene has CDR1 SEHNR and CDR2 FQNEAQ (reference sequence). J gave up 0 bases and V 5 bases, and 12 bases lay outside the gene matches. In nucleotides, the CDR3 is TGTGCCAGCAGCCCTAAGGGGACTAGCGGACCAATAGCCAAAAACATTCAGTACTTC. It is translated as CASSPKGTSGPIAKNIQYF.

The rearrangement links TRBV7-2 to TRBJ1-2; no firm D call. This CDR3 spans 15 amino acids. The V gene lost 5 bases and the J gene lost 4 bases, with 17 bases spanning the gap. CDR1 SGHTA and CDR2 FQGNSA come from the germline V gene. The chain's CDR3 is CASSPGLRGGYGYTF. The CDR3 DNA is TGTGCCAGCAGCCCAGGACTACGGGGTGGCTATGGCTACACCTTC.

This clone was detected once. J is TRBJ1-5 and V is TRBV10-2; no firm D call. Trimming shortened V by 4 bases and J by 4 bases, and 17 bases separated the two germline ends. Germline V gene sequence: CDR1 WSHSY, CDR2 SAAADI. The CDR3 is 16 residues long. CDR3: CASSGPSAEGNQPQHF. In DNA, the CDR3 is TGCGCCAGCAGTGGTCCCTCAGCAGAGGGAAATCAGCCCCAGCATTTT.

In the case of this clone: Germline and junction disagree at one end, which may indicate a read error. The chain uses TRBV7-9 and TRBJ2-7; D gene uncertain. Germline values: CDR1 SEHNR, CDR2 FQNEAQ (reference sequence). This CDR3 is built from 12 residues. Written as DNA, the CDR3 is TGTGCCAGCAGCTTACACCCCTATGAGCAGTACTTC. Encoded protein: CASSLHPYEQYF.

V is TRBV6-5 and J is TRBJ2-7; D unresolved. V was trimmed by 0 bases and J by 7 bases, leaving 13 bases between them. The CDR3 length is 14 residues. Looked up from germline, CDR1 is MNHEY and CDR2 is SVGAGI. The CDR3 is CASSYSGSSGEQYF. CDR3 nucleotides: TGTGCCAGCAGTTACTCGGGCTCCTCTGGGGAGCAGTACTTC.